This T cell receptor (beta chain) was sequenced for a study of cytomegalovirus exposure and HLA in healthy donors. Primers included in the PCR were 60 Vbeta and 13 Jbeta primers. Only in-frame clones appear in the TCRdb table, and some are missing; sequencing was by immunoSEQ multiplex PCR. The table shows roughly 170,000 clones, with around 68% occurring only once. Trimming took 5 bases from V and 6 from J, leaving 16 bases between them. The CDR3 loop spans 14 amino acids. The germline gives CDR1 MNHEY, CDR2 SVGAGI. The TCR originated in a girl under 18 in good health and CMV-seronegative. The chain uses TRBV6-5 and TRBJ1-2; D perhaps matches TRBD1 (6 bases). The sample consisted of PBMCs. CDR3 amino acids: CASSRPAAGDGYTF. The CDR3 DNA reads TGTGCCAGCAGTCGCCCCGCGGCAGGGGATGGCTACACCTTC.